This T cell receptor beta chain stems from a study of shared clonotypes between healthy human individuals. Here immunoSEQ multiplex PCR was the method, and the copy in TCRdb shows in-frame clones only, minus some. The sample lists about 770,000 clones; roughly 72% were seen once. This CDR3 has 13 amino acids. From germline, CDR1 is SGDLS and CDR2 YYNGEE. Between the trimmed V and J ends, which lost 0 bases and 4 bases, there was a span of 7 bases. This clone was seen only once. The TCR originated in a woman aged 25-40 years in good health. The chain is built from TRBV9 and TRBJ2-5, with no clear D. Material for sequencing was memory CD4+ T cells sorted from blood. The subset: CD45RA-negative fraction. CDR3 sequence reads: CASSVGPSETQYF. The CDR3 DNA follows: TGTGCCAGCAGCGTAGGGCCGTCAGAGACCCAGTACTTC.